These 14 T cell receptor beta chains were all obtained from the same sample, sequenced in a study of blood T cell repertoires in COVID-19. Assay used: immunoSEQ multiplex PCR; TCRdb lists only in-frame clones, some missing. This sample yields some 160,000 clones, of which approximately 84% are seen a single time; under 13% belongs to the top ten. The sample comprised peripheral blood. These receptors were obtained from a man aged 70-80 years with active or convalescent COVID-19.

The chain carries TRBV7-9 and TRBJ2-6; 11 bases match TRBD1. This CDR3 has 19 residues. Looked up from germline, CDR1 is SEHNR and CDR2 is FQNEAQ (reference sequence). Germline trimming cut 4 bases from V and 0 bases from J; bases unmatched to any gene: 8. CDR3 protein: CASSSERGTGGSGANVLTF. The DNA of the CDR3 is TGTGCCAGCAGCTCCGAACGGGGGACAGGGGGCTCTGGGGCCAACGTCCTGACTTTC.

The chain recombines TRBV14 with TRBJ2-5, with a possible D match to TRBD2 (6 bases). This CDR3 spans 16 amino acids. Trimming took 5 bases from V and 1 from J, leaving 17 bases between them. Germline V gene sequence: CDR1 SGHDN, CDR2 FVKESK. CDR3 in DNA: TGTGCCAGCAGCGGACTAAGGAGAGGGGCCCAAGAGACCCAGTACTTC. Its protein product is CASSGLRRGAQETQYF.

V usage is TRBV4-3 and J usage is TRBJ1-3; D call uncertain. Deletions cut 0 bases from V and 1 base from J, with 10 bases between. The CDR3 totals 16 residues. CDR1 is LGHNA, CDR2 YSLEER, per germline. CDR3 amino acids: CASSQDEVFSGNTIYF. The CDR3 region has the DNA TGCGCCAGCAGCCAAGATGAGGTATTTTCTGGAAACACCATATATTTT.

V is TRBV9 and J is TRBJ1-1; TRBD1 might be the D (6 bases). The CDR3 extends over 18 amino acids. V lost 0 bases to trimming and J lost 1 base, with 19 bases between them. The germline gives CDR1 SGDLS, CDR2 YYNGEE. The DNA for the CDR3 is TGTGCCAGCAGCGTAGCTACAGGAGGCAGGGGTAGGAACACTGAAGCTTTCTTT. It codes for CASSVATGGRGRNTEAFF.

The chain uses TRBV6-1 and TRBJ1-5; no clear D gene. Deletions cut 4 bases from V and 0 bases from J, with 13 bases between. The CDR3 has 16 residues. Germline V gene lookup returns CDR1 MNHNS and CDR2 SASEGT. This CDR3 is CASSAYLFGSNQPQHF. The DNA of the CDR3 is TGTGCCAGCAGTGCCTATCTATTCGGTAGCAATCAGCCCCAGCATTTT.

The J gene is TRBJ2-1, the V gene TRBV9, with a possible D match to TRBD1 (6 bases). Looked up from germline, CDR1 is SGDLS and CDR2 is YYNGEE. The CDR3 spans 16 residues. Trimming left V 3 bases short and J 3 bases short, with 16 bases between. CDR3 sequence: CASSADGTTLYNEQFF. The CDR3 region has the DNA TGTGCCAGCAGCGCAGACGGGACAACTCTCTACAATGAGCAGTTCTTC.

This chain joins TRBV5-1 and TRBJ2-1, with D possibly being TRBD1 (6 bases). This CDR3 spans 16 amino acids. V was pared by 0 bases and J by 0 bases, with 10 bases between. Germline CDR1 SGHRS, CDR2 YFSETQ. CDR3 bases: TGCGCCAGCAGCTTGGCCGGGACAAACTCCTACAATGAGCAGTTCTTC. Translating it yields CASSLAGTNSYNEQFF.

The sample holds a few counts of this clone. This chain connects TRBV15 to TRBJ1-6; the D gene is possibly TRBD1 (6 bases). The V end was cut by 3 bases, the J end by 7 bases, with 13 bases between. CDR3 size: 15 residues. From germline, CDR1 is LNHNV and CDR2 YYDKDF (reference sequence). The CDR3 coding sequence is TGTGCCACCAGCAGGGTAGGGGGGGGAAATTCACCCCTCCACTTT. Its protein product is CATSRVGGGNSPLHF. Variable domain in full (rest from reference TRBV15 and TRBJ1-6): DAMVIQNPRYQVTQFGKPVTLSCSQTLNHNVMYWYQQKSSQAPKLLFHYYDKDFNNEADTPDNFQSRRPNTSFCFLDIRSPGLGDTAMYLCATSRVGGGNSPLHFGNGTRLTVT.

The chain uses TRBV30 and TRBJ2-1; TRBD2 aligns across 10 bases. The germline CDR1 and CDR2 sequences are GTSNPN and SVGIG (reference sequence). J was trimmed by 7 bases and V by 2 bases; bases with no gene match: 2. This CDR3 comprises 13 residues. CDR3 nucleotide sequence: TGTGCCTGGAGTCTAGCGGGGGTTAATGAGCAGTTCTTC. This translates into CAWSLAGVNEQFF.

The V gene is TRBV7-8, the J gene TRBJ1-5, with D perhaps matching TRBD1 (5 bases). V lost 6 bases and J 6 bases, leaving 24 bases between the germline ends. CDR1 and CDR2 (germline): SGHVS, FQNEAQ. This CDR3 has 17 amino acids. The CDR3 loop reads CASSTTPRGERTQPQHF. The CDR3 DNA follows: TGTGCCAGCAGTACTACGCCTCGGGGGGAAAGGACTCAGCCCCAGCATTTT.

This clone was observed a handful of times. The V call is TRBV4-3, the J call TRBJ2-2, with D possibly TRBD2 on 6 matching bases. Looked up from germline, CDR1 is LGHNA and CDR2 is YSLEER. V was pared by 1 base and J by 4 bases, with 10 bases between. The length of the CDR3 is 15 residues. CDR3 sequence: CASSQGGGTTGELFF. The CDR3, as DNA: TGCGCCAGCAGCCAAGGTGGGGGGACCACCGGGGAGCTGTTTTTT.

The chain joins TRBV10-3 to TRBJ2-5; TRBD2 matches at 13 bases. CDR1 and CDR2 (germline): ENHRY, SYGVKD. The length of the CDR3 is 14 residues. V was pared by 6 bases and J by 5 bases, with 3 bases of the junction left unmatched. The DNA for the CDR3 is TGTGCCATCAGCGGGACTAGCGGGACTGAGACCCAGTACTTC. Its protein is CAISGTSGTETQYF.

The rearrangement uses TRBV11-2 and TRBJ1-1; D might be TRBD1 (5 bases). Deletions cut 5 bases from V and 1 base from J, with 11 bases between. Germline V gene sequence: CDR1 SGHAT, CDR2 FQNNGV. The CDR3 runs to 14 residues. CDR3 sequence: CASSRGVRNTEAFF. The CDR3 DNA is TGTGCCAGCAGCCGGGGGGTAAGGAACACTGAAGCTTTCTTT.

The chain has TRBV19 and TRBJ2-7; 8 nucleotides align to TRBD1. Germline CDR1 is LNHDA and CDR2 is SQIVND (reference sequence). V was clipped by 6 bases and J by 4 bases; unmatched bases: 8. This CDR3 has 14 amino acids. CDR3 residues: CASSIRDRGYEQYF. The CDR3 bases are TGTGCCAGTAGCATACGCGACAGGGGATACGAGCAGTACTTC.